Presented here are 26 T cell receptor beta chains from one specimen sequenced in a study of blood T cell repertoires in COVID-19. TCRdb's copy holds only in-frame clones and misses some; the assay was immunoSEQ multiplex PCR. The data show over 150,000 clones, 84% seen once. Specimen: PBMCs or T cells enriched from blood (not recorded which). These receptors came from a man between 40 and 49 years old who had recovered from COVID-19.

V gene TRBV11-2 combines with J gene TRBJ1-2; 8 nucleotides match TRBD1. The CDR3 extends over 14 amino acids. V was clipped by 5 bases and J by 2 bases; unmatched bases: 4. The germline CDR1 and CDR2 sequences are SGHAT and FQNNGV. The CDR3 is CASSARQGNYGYTF. The CDR3 DNA sequence: TGTGCCAGCAGCGCTCGACAGGGGAACTATGGCTACACCTTC.

This rearrangement joins TRBV13 to TRBJ2-3; the match to TRBD1 covers 10 bases. V dropped 5 bases and J dropped 3; count of bases not matched to a gene: 5. The CDR3 is 15 amino acids. The germline V gene has CDR1 PRHDT and CDR2 FYEKMQ (reference sequence). The CDR3 DNA reads TGTGCCAGCAGCACGGGACAGGGGAATACAGATACGCAGTATTTT. This gives the protein CASSTGQGNTDTQYF.

The J gene is TRBJ1-5, the V gene TRBV27, with D perhaps matching TRBD1 (6 bases). The CDR3 has 17 amino acids. V shed 4 bases and J shed 0 bases, with 16 bases lying between them. Germline V gives CDR1 MNHEY, CDR2 SMNVEV (reference sequence). CDR3 in DNA: TGTGCCAGCAGTTCCACAAAAACAGGGATTAGCAATCAGCCCCAGCATTTT. This sequence encodes CASSSTKTGISNQPQHF.

This clone was counted once. The V call is TRBV19, the J call TRBJ2-3; TRBD1 might be the D (6 bases). V shed 4 bases and J shed 3 bases, with 14 bases lying between them. CDR1 LNHDA and CDR2 SQIVND come from the germline V gene (reference sequence). The CDR3 totals 15 residues. CDR3 sequence reads: CASSSNRVMTDTQYF. The CDR3 DNA follows: TGTGCCAGTAGTAGCAACAGGGTTATGACAGATACGCAGTATTTT.

The J gene is TRBJ1-5, the V gene TRBV9, with a possible D match to TRBD1 (5 bases). Per germline, CDR1 SGDLS and CDR2 YYNGEE. The V end lost 4 bases, the J end lost 2 bases, and 13 bases lay between the germline ends. This CDR3 is 15 amino acids long. In nucleotides, the CDR3 is TGTGCCAGCAGCTCCGGGACTTTTGGCAATCAGCCCCAGCATTTT. Translating gives CASSSGTFGNQPQHF.

The chain has TRBV24-1 and TRBJ2-3, with D uncertain. The CDR3 extends over 11 amino acids. V lost 9 bases and J 6 bases, leaving 9 bases between the germline ends. Germline loops: CDR1 KGHDR, CDR2 SFDVKD. The CDR3 loop is CATSAVDTQYF. In DNA form, the CDR3 reads TGTGCCACCTCCGCGGTGGATACGCAGTATTTT.

V is TRBV2 and J is TRBJ1-1; D gene unclear. Trimming left V 4 bases short and J 1 base short, with 7 bases between. The germline CDR1 and CDR2 sequences are SNHLY and FYNNEI. This CDR3 comprises 13 residues. CDR3 in amino acids: CASSALSNTEAFF. The CDR3 DNA reads TGTGCCAGCAGTGCCCTCTCGAACACTGAAGCTTTCTTT.

This clone came up a few times. This chain uses TRBV28 with TRBJ1-6; TRBD1 is a possible D gene (5 bases). This CDR3 contains 17 residues. Germline V gene data show CDR1 as MDHEN and CDR2 as SYDVKM. Trimming shortened V by 3 bases and J by 0 bases, and 12 bases separated the two germline ends. The CDR3 region is CASSFDSPSSYNSPLHF. The CDR3 nucleotides are TGTGCCAGCAGTTTCGACAGCCCGAGCTCCTATAATTCACCCCTCCACTTT.

V and J are TRBV5-5 and TRBJ2-1; 14 bases fit TRBD2. There are 15 residues in the CDR3. With V trimmed by 9 bases and J by 8 bases, 10 bases remained unmatched. Germline lookup yields CDR1 SGHKS and CDR2 YYEKEE (reference sequence). CDR3 nucleotides: TGTGCCACCCACCCCGGGACTAGCGGGGGCTATGAGCAGTTCTTC. This encodes CATHPGTSGGYEQFF.

V and J are TRBV30 and TRBJ1-3; D call uncertain. Germline CDR1 reads GTSNPN; CDR2 reads SVGIG (reference sequence). The V end was cut by 5 bases, the J end by 1 base, with 6 bases between. The CDR3 length is 12 residues. The CDR3 bases are TGTGCCTGGGCCCAGTCTGGAAACACCATATATTTT. Protein: CAWAQSGNTIYF.

The chain has TRBV9 and TRBJ2-5, with TRBD1 matching over 7 bases. Germline loops: CDR1 SGDLS, CDR2 YYNGEE. CDR3 length: 15 amino acids. V trimming: 1 base; J trimming: 2 bases; junction bases outside the gene matches: 5. CDR3 nucleotide sequence: TGTGCCAGCAGCGTACAAACAGGGGAACAAGAGACCCAGTACTTC. Residues: CASSVQTGEQETQYF.

For the CDR3, the DNA is TGCGCCAGCAGCTTGAGCCAGGGGGCTTATACTGAAGCTTTCTTT. It codes for CASSLSQGAYTEAFF. The chain carries TRBV5-1 and TRBJ1-1; 8 bases line up with TRBD1. This CDR3 comprises 15 residues. CDR1 SGHRS and CDR2 YFSETQ come from the germline V gene. The junction had 7 bases not matched to a gene; V was cut back by 1 base and J by 5 bases. Combining the CDR3 with reference TRBV5-1 and TRBJ1-1 gives the whole variable domain KAGVTQTPRYLIKTRGQQVTLSCSPISGHRSVSWYQQTPGQGLQFLFEYFSETQRNKGNFPGRFSGRQFSNSRSEMNVSTLELGDSALYLCASSLSQGAYTEAFFGQGTRLTVV.

This clone was picked up one time. The chain carries TRBV2 and TRBJ2-5; 8 bases agree with TRBD1. This CDR3 has 14 residues. Germline V gene lookup returns CDR1 SNHLY and CDR2 FYNNEI. With 7 bases clipped from V and 4 bases from J, the junction kept 8 bases outside the gene matches. The DNA of the CDR3 is TGTGCCAGCACTCGACAGGGGTTAGCAGAGACCCAGTACTTC. It specifies CASTRQGLAETQYF.

The rearrangement joins TRBV7-2 to TRBJ1-1; 8 bases map to TRBD1. V shed 3 bases, J shed 4 bases, and the junction held 4 bases outside the gene matches. Per germline, CDR1 SGHTA and CDR2 FQGNSA. This CDR3 is built from 14 residues. The DNA for the CDR3 is TGTGCCAGCAGCTTTGTACAGGGGGTCACTGAAGCTTTCTTT. As protein: CASSFVQGVTEAFF.

The chain employs TRBV28 and TRBJ2-7; 9 bases fit TRBD2. Germline values: CDR1 MDHEN, CDR2 SYDVKM. The CDR3 spans 16 residues. J gave up 2 bases and V 2 bases, and 7 bases lay outside the gene matches. CDR3 loop: CASSLIGAGGPYEQYF. The CDR3 bases are TGTGCCAGCAGTTTAATTGGGGCGGGGGGGCCCTACGAGCAGTACTTC.

The sample holds a few counts of this clone. V and J are TRBV12-3 or TRBV12-4 and TRBJ1-2, with D hard to call. This CDR3 contains 13 residues. The V end lost 6 bases, the J end lost 8 bases, and 16 bases lay between the germline ends. The CDR3 region has the DNA TGTGCCAGCAGCTATGGTTCGTTCGAGGGCTACACCTTC. Its translation: CASSYGSFEGYTF.

This chain connects TRBV6-6 to TRBJ1-1, with D uncertain. In germline, CDR1 is MNHNY, CDR2 SVGAGI (reference sequence). Trimming left V 8 bases short and J 1 base short, with 2 bases between. There are 10 residues in the CDR3. The DNA for the CDR3 is TGTGCCAGCCAGAACACTGAAGCTTTCTTT. Protein product: CASQNTEAFF.

This clone occurred once. The chain joins TRBV19 to TRBJ1-5; TRBD1 matches at 8 bases. Germline-derived CDR1 and CDR2 are LNHDA and SQIVND (reference sequence). Trimming removed 7 bases from V and 6 bases from J; junction bases left unmatched: 17. CDR3 length: 17 amino acids. The CDR3 region has the DNA TGTGCCAGTACTAAGGGTGGAGGCAGGGGGCCGGGTCAGCCCCAGCATTTT. This gives the protein CASTKGGGRGPGQPQHF.

V usage is TRBV30 and J usage is TRBJ1-1, with 12 positions matching TRBD1. The ends lost 4 bases at V and 5 bases at J; junction bases unmatched: 5. CDR3 length equals 14 residues. Germline CDR1 GTSNPN, CDR2 SVGIG (reference sequence). Here the CDR3 reads CAWTGQGAKTEAFF. The CDR3 DNA sequence: TGTGCCTGGACGGGACAGGGGGCGAAGACTGAAGCTTTCTTT.

The CDR3 DNA reads as TGTGCCAGCAGCCCCACCTTGGGGACAGGGGGTCCCCTCCACTTT. Its protein is CASSPTLGTGGPLHF. The chain is built from TRBV3-1 (or the pseudogene TRBV3-2) and TRBJ1-6; 11 bases are a match to TRBD1. After removal of 4 bases from V and 13 bases from J, the junction contained 9 bases not matched to a gene. The CDR3 has 15 amino acids. Germline V gene sequence: CDR1 LGHDT, CDR2 YNNKEL (reference sequence).

The V and J genes are TRBV28 and TRBJ1-2; 7 bases are a match to TRBD1. Trimming cost V 8 bases and J 4 bases; bases outside gene matches: 19. The germline V gene has CDR1 MDHEN and CDR2 SYDVKM. The CDR3 covers 17 residues. CDR3 residues: CASLLSGTETWSYGYTF. Here the CDR3 DNA reads TGTGCCAGCCTCCTATCGGGGACAGAGACTTGGAGCTATGGCTACACCTTC.

The chain joins TRBV25-1 to TRBJ2-7, with 9 bases matching TRBD2. The germline gives CDR1 MGHDK, CDR2 SYGVNS. This CDR3 is built from 14 residues. Trimming took 10 bases from V and 0 from J; bases not matched to a gene: 7. CDR3 residues: CATTLAGSSYEQYF. As DNA, the CDR3 is TGTGCCACTACGCTAGCGGGGAGCTCCTACGAGCAGTACTTC.

The rearrangement links TRBV5-1 to TRBJ1-6, with D possibly being TRBD1 (5 bases). V was shortened by 4 bases and J by 0 bases, with 17 bases between the two germline ends. CDR3 size: 18 residues. Per the germline V gene, CDR1 is SGHRS and CDR2 is YFSETQ. The CDR3 protein is CASSDGATLSSYNSPLHF. As DNA, the CDR3 is TGCGCCAGCAGCGATGGGGCCACCCTAAGCTCCTATAATTCACCCCTCCACTTT.

The rearrangement links TRBV29-1 to TRBJ2-7, with 8 nucleotides matching TRBD1. This CDR3 has 15 amino acids. J lost 2 bases, V lost 6 bases, and 12 bases had no gene match. CDR1 and CDR2 from the germline V gene are SQVTM and ANQGSEA. The CDR3 spells CSVTTGALSPYEQYF. DNA of the CDR3: TGCAGCGTGACGACAGGGGCCCTCAGCCCCTACGAGCAGTACTTC.

The chain employs TRBV9 and TRBJ1-1; 8 positions agree with TRBD1. Germline loops: CDR1 SGDLS, CDR2 YYNGEE. The CDR3 has 15 amino acids. J gave up 5 bases and V 3 bases, and 9 bases lay outside the gene matches. Written as DNA, the CDR3 is TGTGCCAGCAGCGCAAGGACAGGGTCGGGGACTGAAGCTTTCTTT. This sequence encodes CASSARTGSGTEAFF.

The chain's CDR3 is CASSLGGLTSSYNEQFF. The CDR3 region has the DNA TGTGCCAGCAGCTTAGGGGGACTTACGAGCTCCTACAATGAGCAGTTCTTC. This sequence joins TRBV7-6 and TRBJ2-1, with a tentative D call TRBD2 (6 bases). Trimming removed 1 base from V and 0 bases from J, with 13 bases in between. Germline values: CDR1 SGHVS, CDR2 FNYEAQ. The CDR3 has 17 residues.